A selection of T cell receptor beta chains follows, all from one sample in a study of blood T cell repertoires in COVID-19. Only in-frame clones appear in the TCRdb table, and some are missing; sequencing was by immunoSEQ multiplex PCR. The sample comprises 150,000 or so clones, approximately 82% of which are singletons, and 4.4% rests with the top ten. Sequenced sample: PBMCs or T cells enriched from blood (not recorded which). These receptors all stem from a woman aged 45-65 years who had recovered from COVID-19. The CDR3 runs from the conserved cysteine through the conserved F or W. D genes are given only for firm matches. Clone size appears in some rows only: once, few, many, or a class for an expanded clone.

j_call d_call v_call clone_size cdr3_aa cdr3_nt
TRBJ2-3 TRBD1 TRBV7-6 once CASSPPGGAGDTQYF TGTGCCAGCAGCCCCCCAGGGGGTGCAGGAGATACGCAGTATTTT
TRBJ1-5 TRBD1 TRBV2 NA CASSPNPGQRSNQPQHF TGTGCCAGCAGTCCAAACCCGGGACAGAGAAGCAATCAGCCCCAGCATTTT
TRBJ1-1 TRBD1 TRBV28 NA CASSLFGRGQRNTEAFF TGTGCCAGCAGTTTATTTGGCAGGGGGCAAAGGAACACTGAAGCTTTCTTT
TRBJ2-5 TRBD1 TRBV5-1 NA CASSLGTGLETQYF TGCGCCAGCAGCCTCGGGACAGGGTTAGAGACCCAGTACTTC
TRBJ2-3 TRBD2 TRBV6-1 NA CASSDGRDLDTQYF TGTGCCAGCAGTGACGGGAGGGACTTAGATACGCAGTATTTT
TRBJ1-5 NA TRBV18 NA CASSPSEGGGDQPQHF TGTGCCAGCTCACCATCCGAGGGCGGAGGGGATCAGCCCCAGCATTTT
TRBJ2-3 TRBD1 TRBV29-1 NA CSARQGSTQYF TGCAGCGCGCGACAGGGGTCAACGCAGTATTTT
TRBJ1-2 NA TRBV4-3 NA CASSQDQDTLTLYGYTF TGCGCCAGCAGCCAAGATCAGGATACTTTGACCCTCTATGGCTACACCTTC
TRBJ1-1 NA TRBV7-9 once CASSPGGHTEAFF TGTGCCAGCAGCCCCGGTGGGCACACTGAAGCTTTCTTT
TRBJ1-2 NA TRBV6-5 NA CASSYQQEYGYTF TGTGCCAGCAGTTACCAACAGGAGTATGGCTACACCTTC
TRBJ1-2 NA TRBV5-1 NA CASSLADLRDGYTF TGCGCCAGCAGCTTGGCAGACCTGCGGGATGGCTACACCTTC
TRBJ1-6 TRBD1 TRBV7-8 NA CASSLAAGGAGVGSPLHF TGTGCCAGCAGCTTAGCGGCAGGGGGCGCGGGAGTTGGTTCACCCCTCCACTTT
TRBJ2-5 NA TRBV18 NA CASSRELETQYF TGTGCCAGCTCGCGAGAATTGGAGACCCAGTACTTC
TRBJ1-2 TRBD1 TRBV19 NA CASTGGLGYTF TGTGCCAGTACAGGGGGCTTAGGCTACACCTTC
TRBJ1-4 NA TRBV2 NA CASSDFGHTASNEKLFF TGTGCCAGCAGCGATTTCGGACATACGGCGTCTAATGAAAAACTGTTTTTT
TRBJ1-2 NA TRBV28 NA CASSSFGNYGYTF TGTGCCAGCAGTTCCTTCGGTAACTATGGCTACACCTTC
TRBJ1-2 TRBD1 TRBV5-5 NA CASSSLGTGANYGYTF TGTGCCAGCAGCTCACTCGGGACAGGGGCGAACTATGGCTACACCTTC
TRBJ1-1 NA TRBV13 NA CASSLGGGTEAFF TGTGCCAGCAGCTTAGGCGGGGGTACTGAAGCTTTCTTT
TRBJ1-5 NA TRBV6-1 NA CASSEEGWANQPQHF TGTGCCAGCAGTGAAGAAGGCTGGGCAAATCAGCCCCAGCATTTT
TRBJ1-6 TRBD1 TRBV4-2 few CASSRPKGGQGPNNSPLHF TGTGCCAGCAGCCGGCCTAAGGGAGGACAGGGCCCTAATAATTCACCCCTCCACTTT
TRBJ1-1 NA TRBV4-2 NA CASSQDRLIMNTEAFF TGTGCCAGCAGCCAAGACCGACTAATCATGAACACTGAAGCTTTCTTT
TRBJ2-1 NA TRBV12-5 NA CASEKQFYNEQFF TGTGCTAGTGAAAAACAGTTCTACAATGAGCAGTTCTTC
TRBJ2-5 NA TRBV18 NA CASSPGEAETQYF TGTGCCAGCTCACCGGGGGAGGCTGAGACCCAGTACTTC
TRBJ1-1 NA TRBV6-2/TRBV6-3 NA CASSLSRGTEAFF TGTGCCAGCAGCCTAAGCCGAGGGACTGAAGCTTTCTTT
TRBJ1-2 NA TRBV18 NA CASSPGQDTYYGYTF TGTGCCAGCTCCCCGGGACAAGACACTTACTATGGCTACACCTTC
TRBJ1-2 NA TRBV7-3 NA CASSLKSGYGYTF TGTGCCAGCAGCTTAAAATCGGGTTATGGCTACACCTTC
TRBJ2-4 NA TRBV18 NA CASSPYSSSNIQYF TGTGCCAGCTCACCTTACTCCTCCTCTAACATTCAGTACTTC
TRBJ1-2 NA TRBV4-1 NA CASSHTDYGYTF TGCGCCAGCAGCCACACAGACTATGGCTACACCTTC
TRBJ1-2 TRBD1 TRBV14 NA CASSPSGGYGYTF TGTGCCAGCAGCCCGTCAGGGGGCTACGGCTACACCTTC
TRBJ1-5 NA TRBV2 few CASTGQYPNQPQHF TGTGCCAGCACTGGGCAGTATCCCAATCAGCCCCAGCATTTT
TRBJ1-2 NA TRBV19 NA CASSMTAGFSYGYTF TGTGCCAGTAGTATGACAGCGGGCTTTAGCTATGGCTACACCTTC
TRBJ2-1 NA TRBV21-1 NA CASSTTKGLAEPYNEQFF TGTGCCAGCAGCACAACCAAGGGACTAGCGGAGCCCTACAATGAGCAGTTCTTC
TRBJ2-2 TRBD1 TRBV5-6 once CASSPGTGFGGELFF TGTGCCAGCAGCCCCGGGACAGGGTTCGGCGGGGAGCTGTTTTTT
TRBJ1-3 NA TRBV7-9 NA CASSLMRSSGNTIYF TGTGCCAGCAGCTTAATGCGGAGCTCTGGAAACACCATATATTTT
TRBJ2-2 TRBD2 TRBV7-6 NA CASSEGLAGAPGELFF TGTGCCAGCAGCGAGGGACTAGCGGGGGCCCCAGGGGAGCTGTTTTTT
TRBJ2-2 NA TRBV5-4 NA CASSTQGVTGELFF TGTGCCAGCAGCACACAGGGCGTCACCGGGGAGCTGTTTTTT
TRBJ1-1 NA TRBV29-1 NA CSVEESGAGEAFF TGCAGCGTTGAAGAGAGTGGTGCAGGTGAAGCTTTCTTT
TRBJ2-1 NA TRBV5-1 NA CASSLRAASYNEQFF TGCGCCAGCAGCCTGAGGGCGGCCTCCTACAATGAGCAGTTCTTC
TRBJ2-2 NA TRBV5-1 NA CASSPWAIGGATGELFF TGCGCCAGCAGCCCCTGGGCCATCGGGGGAGCCACCGGGGAGCTGTTTTTT
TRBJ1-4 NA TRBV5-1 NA CASSLNGEGGGLFF TGCGCCAGCAGCTTGAATGGGGAGGGGGGCGGACTGTTTTTT
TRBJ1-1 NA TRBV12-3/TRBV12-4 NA CASSLVRDTEAFF TGTGCCAGCAGTTTGGTGAGGGACACTGAAGCTTTCTTT
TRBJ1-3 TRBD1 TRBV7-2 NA CAEVGQGGFGNTIYF TGTGCTGAAGTGGGACAGGGGGGATTTGGAAACACCATATATTTT
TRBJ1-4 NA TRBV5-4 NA CASSLAGRRNEKLFF TGTGCCAGCAGCTTGGCCGGACGGAGGAATGAAAAACTGTTTTTT
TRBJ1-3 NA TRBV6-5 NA CASSPVPGNTIYF TGTGCCAGCAGCCCAGTACCCGGAAACACCATATATTTT
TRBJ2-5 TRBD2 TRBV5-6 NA CASSPQRGRETQYF TGTGCCAGCAGCCCGCAGCGGGGGCGGGAGACCCAGTACTTC
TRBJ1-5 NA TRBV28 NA CASNPDSWGYSNQPQHF TGTGCCAGCAACCCGGACAGTTGGGGCTATAGCAATCAGCCCCAGCATTTT
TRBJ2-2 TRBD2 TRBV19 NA CASSNGGTSWSKSTGELFF TGTGCCAGTAGTAATGGTGGGACTAGCTGGTCCAAGAGCACCGGGGAGCTGTTTTTT
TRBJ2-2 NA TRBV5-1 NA CASYTGGGRSTGELFF TGCGCCAGCTACACGGGAGGGGGCCGGAGCACCGGGGAGCTGTTTTTT